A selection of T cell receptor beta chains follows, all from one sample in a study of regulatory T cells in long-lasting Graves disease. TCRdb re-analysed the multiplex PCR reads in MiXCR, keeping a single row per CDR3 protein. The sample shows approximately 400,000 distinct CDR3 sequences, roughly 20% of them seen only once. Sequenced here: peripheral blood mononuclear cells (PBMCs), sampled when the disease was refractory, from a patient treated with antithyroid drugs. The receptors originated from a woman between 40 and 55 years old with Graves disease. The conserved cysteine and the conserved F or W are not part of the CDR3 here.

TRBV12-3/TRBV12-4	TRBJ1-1	ASSPGTGRITEAF
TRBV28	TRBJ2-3	ASRGTSTDTQY
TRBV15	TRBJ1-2	ATSRGSGGMYGYT
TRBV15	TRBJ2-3	ATSRDKGSLSTDTQY
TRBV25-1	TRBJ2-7	ASSVGQDYEQY
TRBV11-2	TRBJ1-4	ASTGVGRREKLF
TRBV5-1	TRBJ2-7	ASSSDGGSYYEQY
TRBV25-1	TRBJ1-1	ASSDAGGMGPEAF
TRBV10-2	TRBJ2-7	VSSEKLTGGYEQY
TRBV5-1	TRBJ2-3	ASSLPSGTSTDTQY
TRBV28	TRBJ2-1	ASHTGGKRNEQF
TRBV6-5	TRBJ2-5	ASSYTQETQY
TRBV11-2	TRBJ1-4	ASSFSPQGRTNEKLF
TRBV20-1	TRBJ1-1	SATVGIMNTEAF
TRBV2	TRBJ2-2	ATLPGAGKSTGELF
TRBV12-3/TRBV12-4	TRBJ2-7	ASSVLRDGSYEQY
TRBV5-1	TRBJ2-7	ASRGSSSYEQY
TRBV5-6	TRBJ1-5	ASTYGTGYQPQH
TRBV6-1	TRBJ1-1	ASKWSLYTEAF
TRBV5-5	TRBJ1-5	ASSWGGHQPQH
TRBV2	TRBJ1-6	ASKSRYNSPLH
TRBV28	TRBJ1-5	ASKHGGGQPQH
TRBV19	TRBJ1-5	ASSTPTTWEISNQPQH
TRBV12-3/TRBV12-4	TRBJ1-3	ASKSAGGKVSGNTIY
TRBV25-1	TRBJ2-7	ASSDQGLTTD
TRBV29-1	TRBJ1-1	SVEWGKNTEAF
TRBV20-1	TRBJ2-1	SARGRLIGSYNEQF
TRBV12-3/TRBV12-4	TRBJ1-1	ASSSLDRGSTEAF
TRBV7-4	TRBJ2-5	ANSHRPDTVWEQETQY
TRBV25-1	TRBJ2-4	ASSEYLNRSLAKNIQY
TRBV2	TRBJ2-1	AGSRTSGRNEQF
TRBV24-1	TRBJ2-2	ATSDISRGTNTGELF
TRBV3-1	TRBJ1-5	ASSVRQGTQPQH
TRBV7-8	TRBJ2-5	ASFSYLAGVRETQY
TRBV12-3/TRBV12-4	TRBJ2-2	ASSFLDRGRDTGELF
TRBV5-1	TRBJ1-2	ASSLTDLRRDGYT
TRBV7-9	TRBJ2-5	ASSFGSGETQY
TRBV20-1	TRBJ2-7	SAGTSGMYEQY
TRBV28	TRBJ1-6	ASSSGSDNSPLH
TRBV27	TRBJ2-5	ASSFGRKETQY
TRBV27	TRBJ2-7	ASSLNRALGEQY
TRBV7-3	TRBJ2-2	ASSFGLDTGELF
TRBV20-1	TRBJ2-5	SARDPSTSLLVGTQY
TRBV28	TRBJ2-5	ASSFELAGYETQY
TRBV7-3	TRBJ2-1	ASSLYLGTSGTNEQF
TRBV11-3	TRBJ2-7	ASSSRDNYEQY